This T cell receptor beta chain was recorded in a study of cytomegalovirus exposure and HLA in healthy donors. Study-wide findings and caveats: Across donors, sequencing depth was assumed by presence/absence analyses to be roughly uniform. Later analysis reportedly placed an Asian-associated ancestry cluster below the approximately 730-donor mean in N-insertions. In all likelihood, a cluster of highly shared sequence variants was a sequencing artifact.

The V gene's germline CDR1 is PRHDT and CDR2 FYEKMQ (reference sequence). This CDR3 comprises 16 residues. V was pared by 2 bases and J by 3 bases, with 4 bases of the junction left unmatched. The PCR ran on 60 Vbeta and 13 Jbeta primers. Sequencing was performed with immunoSEQ multiplex PCR; in TCRdb, only in-frame clones are kept and a portion is missing. Altogether approximately 190,000 clones are present, 65% to 85% being singletons, with the ten largest covering 3.8%. A remark on this clone: Its specificity is not known.

Material for sequencing was PBMCs. The V and J genes are TRBV13 and TRBJ2-7; 13 bases line up with TRBD2. The origin of this receptor is a man aged 50 to 60 in good health and CMV-seronegative. The CDR3 DNA reads TGTGCCAGCAGCTTATCGGGACTAGCGGGGAACTACGAGCAGTACTTC. As protein: CASSLSGLAGNYEQYF.